This entry is about one T cell receptor beta chain. This sample was included in a study of blood T cell repertoires in COVID-19. About the research overall: Italy, Spain and the United States were the sources of the convalescent and acute COVID-19 samples. The cDNA or gDNA used as material had been derived from T cells, B-cell-depleted T cells, or PBMCs.

Sequenced by immunoSEQ multiplex PCR; TCRdb stores in-frame clones only, minus some. The sample yields 80,000 to 100,000 clones, roughly 90% seen once. The CDR3 is made up of 15 amino acids. CDR1 and CDR2 (germline): SGHRS, YFSETQ. V trimming: 2 bases; J trimming: 5 bases; junction bases outside the gene matches: 8. Sequencing was performed on peripheral blood. This rearrangement joins TRBV5-1 to TRBJ1-2, with TRBD1 matching over 8 bases. The clonotype was recovered from a human donor with active COVID-19. The donor label of this sample is uncertain. The CDR3 sequence: CASSFGDTGGYGYTF. In DNA, the CDR3 is TGCGCCAGCAGCTTCGGGGATACAGGGGGTTATGGCTACACCTTC.